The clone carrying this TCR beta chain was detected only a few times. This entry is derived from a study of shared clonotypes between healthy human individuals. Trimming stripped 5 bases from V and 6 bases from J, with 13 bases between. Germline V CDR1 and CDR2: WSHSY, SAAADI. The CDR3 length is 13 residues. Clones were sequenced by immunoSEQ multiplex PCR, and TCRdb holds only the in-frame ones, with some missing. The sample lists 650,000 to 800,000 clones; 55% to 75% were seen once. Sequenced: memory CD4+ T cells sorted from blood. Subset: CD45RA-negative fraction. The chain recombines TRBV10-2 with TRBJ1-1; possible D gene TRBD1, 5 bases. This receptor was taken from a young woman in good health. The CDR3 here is CASSIRVLAEAFF. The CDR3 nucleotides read TGCGCCAGCAGTATCAGGGTTTTGGCTGAAGCTTTCTTT.